The 8 T cell receptor beta chains given below trace back to one sample, sequenced in a study of cytomegalovirus exposure and HLA in healthy donors (dated by TCRdb to about 2017). Library method: the immunoSEQ multiplex PCR assay. TCRdb retrieved this table from immuneACCESS and kept in-frame rearrangements only. Not all clones are present; in checked studies, unresolved V genes account for under half, and no reason is known for the remainder. The sample has tens of thousands of clones on record, around 90% of them singletons. Around 2.1% of the sample lies in the top ten. The material sequenced was PBMCs. Receptors originate from a man younger than 40 in good health and CMV-seronegative.

V gene TRBV19 combines with J gene TRBJ2-1; perhaps TRBD2 as D (5 bases). Trimming removed 7 bases at V and 8 bases at J, with 18 bases between. This CDR3 is 14 amino acids long. The V gene's germline CDR1 is LNHDA and CDR2 SQIVND (reference sequence). As DNA, the CDR3 is TGTGCCAGTAATTATGTGGGAGCATCGGATGAGCAGTTCTTC. This translates into CASNYVGASDEQFF.

The CDR3 sequence: CASSLDGAGANVLTF. In nucleotides, the CDR3 is TGCGCCAGCAGCTTGGACGGAGCTGGGGCCAACGTCCTGACTTTC. V gene TRBV5-1 combines with J gene TRBJ2-6; D call uncertain. This CDR3 region has 15 residues. Between the trimmed V and J ends, which lost 0 bases and 2 bases, there was a span of 6 bases. In germline, CDR1 is SGHRS, CDR2 YFSETQ.

The gene calls are TRBV5-1 and TRBJ1-3; 8 positions match TRBD1. The CDR3 has 17 residues. The J segment lost 0 bases and the V segment lost 4 bases, leaving 9 bases of the junction unmatched. Looked up from germline, CDR1 is SGHRS and CDR2 is YFSETQ. The CDR3 region is CASSRFLQGVSGNTIYF. CDR3 DNA: TGCGCCAGCAGCAGATTTTTACAGGGGGTCTCTGGAAACACCATATATTTT.

The rearrangement links TRBV7-2 to TRBJ2-1; possible D gene TRBD2, 6 bases. Per germline, CDR1 SGHTA and CDR2 FQGNSA. Between the trimmed V and J ends, which lost 5 bases and 3 bases, there was a span of 17 bases. The CDR3 is 16 residues long. CDR3: CASSALVGGIYNEQFF. In DNA form, the CDR3 reads TGTGCCAGCAGCGCCCTCGTCGGGGGAATCTACAATGAGCAGTTCTTC.

The rearrangement uses TRBV5-6 and TRBJ2-5; D is perhaps TRBD2 (5 bases). The germline V gene encodes CDR1 SGHDT and CDR2 YYEEEE. The CDR3 length is 14 residues. V was cut by 2 bases and J by 5 bases, with 13 bases left in between. The CDR3 sequence: CASSLPSGTETQYF. The CDR3 nucleotides are TGTGCCAGCAGCTTACCGAGCGGTACGGAGACCCAGTACTTC.

This clone was counted a single time. This chain links TRBV5-1 with TRBJ2-7; weak D call: TRBD1 (6 bases). The CDR3 contains 15 residues. V was trimmed by 0 bases and J by 5 bases, leaving 15 bases between them. Germline CDR1 SGHRS, CDR2 YFSETQ. The DNA for the CDR3 is TGCGCCAGCAGCTTGGAACAGGGCCTTTACGACGAGCAGTACTTC. Translating gives CASSLEQGLYDEQYF.

V and J are TRBV2 and TRBJ1-2; the match to TRBD1 covers 8 bases. The CDR3 runs to 13 residues. Per germline, CDR1 SNHLY and CDR2 FYNNEI. The V and J ends lost 9 bases and 4 bases, in that order; junction bases with no gene match: 7. CDR3 amino acids: CARTGGVIYGYTF. The CDR3 DNA is TGTGCCAGAACAGGGGGAGTTATCTATGGCTACACCTTC.

The V and J genes are TRBV7-2 and TRBJ1-5; unclear D gene. The germline CDR1 and CDR2 sequences are SGHTA and FQGNSA. Trimming removed 7 bases at V and 0 bases at J, with 13 bases between. This CDR3 comprises 15 residues. CDR3 in amino acids: CASTTSVGSNQPQHF. As DNA, the CDR3 is TGTGCCAGCACCACTAGTGTAGGTAGCAATCAGCCCCAGCATTTT.